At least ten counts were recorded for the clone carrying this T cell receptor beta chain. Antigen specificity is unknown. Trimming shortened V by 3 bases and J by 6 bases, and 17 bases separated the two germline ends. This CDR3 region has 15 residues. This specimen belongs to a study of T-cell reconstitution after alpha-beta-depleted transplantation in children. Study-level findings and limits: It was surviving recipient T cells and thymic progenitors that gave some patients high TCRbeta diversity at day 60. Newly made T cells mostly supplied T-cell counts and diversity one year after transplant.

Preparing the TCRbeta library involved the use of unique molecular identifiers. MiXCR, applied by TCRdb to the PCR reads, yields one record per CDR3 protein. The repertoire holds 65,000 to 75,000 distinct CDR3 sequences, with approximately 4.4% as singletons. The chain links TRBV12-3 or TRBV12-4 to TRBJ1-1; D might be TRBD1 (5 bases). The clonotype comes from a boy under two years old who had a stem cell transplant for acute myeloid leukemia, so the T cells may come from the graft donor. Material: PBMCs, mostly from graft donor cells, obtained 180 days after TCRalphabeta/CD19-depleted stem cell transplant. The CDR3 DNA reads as TGTGCCAGCAGTTTCCCCCCCAGGGCGGGAGCTGAAGCTTTCTTT. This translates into CASSFPPRAGAEAFF.